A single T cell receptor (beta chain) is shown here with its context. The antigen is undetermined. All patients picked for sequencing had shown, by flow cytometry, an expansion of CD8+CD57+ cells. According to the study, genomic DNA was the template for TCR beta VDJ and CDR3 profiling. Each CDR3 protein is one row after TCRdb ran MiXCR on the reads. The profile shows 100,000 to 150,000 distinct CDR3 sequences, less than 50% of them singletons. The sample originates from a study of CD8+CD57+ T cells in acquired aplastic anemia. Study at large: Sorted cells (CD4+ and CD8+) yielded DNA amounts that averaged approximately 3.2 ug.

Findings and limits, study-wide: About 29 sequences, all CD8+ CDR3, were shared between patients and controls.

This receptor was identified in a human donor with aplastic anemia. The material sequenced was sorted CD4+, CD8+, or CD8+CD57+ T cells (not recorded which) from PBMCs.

This chain's CDR3 is CSVVVGQGSYGYTF. DNA for the CDR3: TGCAGCGTTGTCGTGGGACAGGGGAGCTATGGCTACACCTTC. The rearrangement joins TRBV29-1 to TRBJ1-2, with 10 bases identical to TRBD1. V gave up 4 bases and J gave up 4 bases; unmatched junction bases: 6. The CDR3 covers 14 residues. Germline values: CDR1 SQVTM, CDR2 ANQGSEA.